A single sample is the source of the 10 T cell receptor beta chains below, sequenced in a study of blood T cell repertoires in COVID-19. TCRdb's copy holds only in-frame clones and misses some; the assay was immunoSEQ multiplex PCR. The top ten hold about 5% of the sample, which has about 200,000 clones, about 80% seen once. The source material was PBMCs or T cells enriched from blood (not recorded which). The source is a woman aged 60-70 years with acute COVID-19.

The V gene is TRBV19, the J gene TRBJ2-1; D perhaps matches TRBD2 (6 bases). This CDR3 spans 15 amino acids. Trimming pared 7 bases from V and 4 bases from J, leaving 17 bases between. Germline CDR1 reads LNHDA; CDR2 reads SQIVND (reference sequence). The CDR3 spells CASTNYLGGYNEQFF. CDR3 coding DNA: TGTGCCAGTACCAATTATCTTGGGGGGTACAATGAGCAGTTCTTC. The full variable domain, its missing parts supplied by reference TRBV19 and TRBJ2-1, is DGGITQSPKYLFRKEGQNVTLSCEQNLNHDAMYWYRQDPGQGLRLIYYSQIVNDFQKGDIAEGYSVSREKKESFPLTVTSAQKNPTAFYLCASTNYLGGYNEQFFGPGTRLTVL.

The chain combines TRBV30 with TRBJ1-2; 8 bases map to TRBD1. CDR1 is GTSNPN and CDR2 is SVGIG in the germline V gene (reference sequence). The CDR3 has 14 amino acids. J lost 4 bases, V lost 1 base, and 5 bases had no gene match. The CDR3 nucleotides read TGTGCCTGGAGTGGGCAGGGGGCGGCCTATGGCTACACCTTC. Translating gives CAWSGQGAAYGYTF.

The rearrangement joins TRBV7-2 to TRBJ2-3; 11 bases are a match to TRBD2. The junction had 6 bases not matched to a gene; V was cut back by 5 bases and J by 5 bases. Germline CDR1 and CDR2: SGHTA and FQGNSA. The CDR3 extends over 15 amino acids. The CDR3 loop is CASSPSGGRRDTQYF. The DNA for the CDR3 is TGTGCCAGCAGCCCTAGCGGGGGGCGGAGAGATACGCAGTATTTT. The full variable domain, with the rest looked up from reference TRBV7-2 and TRBJ2-3, is GAGVSQSPSNKVTEKGKDVELRCDPISGHTALYWYRQSLGQGLEFLIYFQGNSAPDKSGLPSDRFSAERTGGSVSTLTIQRTQQEDSAVYLCASSPSGGRRDTQYFGPGTRLTVL.

This clone was seen a single time. This sequence joins TRBV7-2 and TRBJ1-2; 8 nucleotides line up with TRBD1. Germline V gene lookup returns CDR1 SGHTA and CDR2 FQGNSA. This CDR3 is built from 14 residues. The ends lost 5 bases at V and 6 bases at J; junction bases unmatched: 8. The CDR3 is CASSPDRDTHGYTF. The CDR3 DNA is TGTGCCAGCAGCCCGGACAGGGATACCCATGGCTACACCTTC. The full variable domain, its missing parts supplied by reference TRBV7-2 and TRBJ1-2, is GAGVSQSPSNKVTEKGKDVELRCDPISGHTALYWYRQSLGQGLEFLIYFQGNSAPDKSGLPSDRFSAERTGGSVSTLTIQRTQQEDSAVYLCASSPDRDTHGYTFGSGTRLTVV.

This sequence joins TRBV28 and TRBJ1-5; perhaps TRBD1 as D (6 bases). This CDR3 region has 16 residues. CDR1 MDHEN and CDR2 SYDVKM come from the germline V gene. The V and J ends lost 2 bases and 1 base respectively, with 12 bases between them. The CDR3 region is CASSLGYRASNQPQHF. CDR3 sequence (DNA): TGTGCCAGCAGTTTAGGTTACAGGGCCAGCAATCAGCCCCAGCATTTT.

The sample holds one count of this clone. V and J are TRBV9 and TRBJ2-5; 13 bases map to TRBD2. Trimming removed 3 bases from V and 4 bases from J; junction bases left unmatched: 6. The CDR3 is 16 amino acids. Germline CDR1 and CDR2: SGDLS and YYNGEE. In DNA form, the CDR3 reads TGTGCCAGCAGCGGGACTAGCGGGAGAGGTGGAGAGACCCAGTACTTC. This gives the protein CASSGTSGRGGETQYF.

The chain links TRBV12-5 to TRBJ2-3; TRBD2 matches 12 bases. CDR3 size: 15 residues. Trimming removed 6 bases from V and 0 bases from J; junction bases left unmatched: 1. CDR1 and CDR2 (germline): LGHNT, FRNRAP. For the CDR3, the DNA is TGTGCTAGTGGACTAGCGGGGGGTAGCACAGATACGCAGTATTTT. Its translation is CASGLAGGSTDTQYF.

The V gene is TRBV5-4, the J gene TRBJ2-3, with a possible D match to TRBD1 (5 bases). V was clipped by 2 bases and J by 3 bases, with 7 bases between them. Germline CDR1 is SGHNT and CDR2 is YYREEE (reference sequence). This CDR3 is built from 13 residues. CDR3 amino acids: CASSLAGTDTQYF. For the CDR3, the DNA is TGTGCCAGCAGCTTAGCAGGGACAGATACGCAGTATTTT.

The genes are TRBV18 and TRBJ1-5, with 12 bases fitting TRBD1. CDR3 length: 16 amino acids. Per germline, CDR1 KGHSH and CDR2 LQKENI. V was clipped by 3 bases and J by 6 bases; unmatched bases: 6. CDR3 in DNA: TGTGCCAGCTCACCCCAGAAGGGACAGGGGGCTCAGCCCCAGCATTTT. It codes for CASSPQKGQGAQPQHF.

There are a few counts of this clone. CDR3 sequence: CASSYSPAGGQETQYF. CDR3 nucleotide sequence: TGTGCCAGCAGTTACTCTCCCGCGGGGGGGCAAGAGACCCAGTACTTC. This chain connects TRBV6-2 or TRBV6-3 to TRBJ2-5, with 9 bases aligning to TRBD2. The ends lost 0 bases at V and 2 bases at J; junction bases unmatched: 4. The germline V gene has CDR1 MNHEY and CDR2 SVGEGT. CDR3 length equals 16 residues.